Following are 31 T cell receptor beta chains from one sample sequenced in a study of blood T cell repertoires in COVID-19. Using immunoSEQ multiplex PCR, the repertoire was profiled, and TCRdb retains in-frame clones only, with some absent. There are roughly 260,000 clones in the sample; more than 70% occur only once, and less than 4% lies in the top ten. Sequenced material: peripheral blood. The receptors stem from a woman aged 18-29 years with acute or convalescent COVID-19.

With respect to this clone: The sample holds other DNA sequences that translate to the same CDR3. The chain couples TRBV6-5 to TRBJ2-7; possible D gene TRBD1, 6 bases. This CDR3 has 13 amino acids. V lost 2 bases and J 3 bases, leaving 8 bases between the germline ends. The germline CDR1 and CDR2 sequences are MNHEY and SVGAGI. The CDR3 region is CASSYGGVYEQYF. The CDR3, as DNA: TGTGCCAGCAGTTACGGGGGCGTCTACGAGCAGTACTTC.

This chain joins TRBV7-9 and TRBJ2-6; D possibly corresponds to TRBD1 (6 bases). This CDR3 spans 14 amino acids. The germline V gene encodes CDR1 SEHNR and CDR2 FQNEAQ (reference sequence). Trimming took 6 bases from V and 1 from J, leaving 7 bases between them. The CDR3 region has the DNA TGTGCCAGCAGTGGACAGTCTGGGGCCAACGTCCTGACTTTC. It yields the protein CASSGQSGANVLTF.

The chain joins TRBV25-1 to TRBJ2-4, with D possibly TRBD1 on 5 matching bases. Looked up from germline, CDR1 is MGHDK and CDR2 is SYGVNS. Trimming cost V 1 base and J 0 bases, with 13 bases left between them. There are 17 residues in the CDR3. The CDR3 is CASSESRPRGAKNIQYF. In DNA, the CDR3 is TGTGCCAGCAGTGAATCACGTCCTAGGGGAGCCAAAAACATTCAGTACTTC.

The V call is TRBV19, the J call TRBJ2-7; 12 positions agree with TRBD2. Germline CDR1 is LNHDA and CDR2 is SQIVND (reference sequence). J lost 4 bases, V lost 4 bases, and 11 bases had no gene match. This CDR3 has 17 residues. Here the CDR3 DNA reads TGTGCCAGTAGTACCCGACTAGCGGGAGCCGTAAAGTACGAGCAGTACTTC. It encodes CASSTRLAGAVKYEQYF.

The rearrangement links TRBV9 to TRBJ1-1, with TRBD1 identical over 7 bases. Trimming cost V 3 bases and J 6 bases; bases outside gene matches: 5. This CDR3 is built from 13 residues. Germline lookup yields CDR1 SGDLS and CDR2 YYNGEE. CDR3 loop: CASSARGGPEAFF. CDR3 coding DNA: TGTGCCAGCAGCGCCCGAGGGGGCCCTGAAGCTTTCTTT. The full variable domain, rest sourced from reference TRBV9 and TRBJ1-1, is DSGVTQTPKHLITATGQRVTLRCSPRSGDLSVYWYQQSLDQGLQFLIQYYNGEERAKGNILERFSAQQFPDLHSELNLSSLELGDSALYFCASSARGGPEAFFGQGTRLTVV.

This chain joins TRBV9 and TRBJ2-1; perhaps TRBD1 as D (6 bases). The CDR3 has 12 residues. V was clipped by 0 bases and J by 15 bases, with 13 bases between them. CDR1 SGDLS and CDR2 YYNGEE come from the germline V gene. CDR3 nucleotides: TGTGCCAGCAGCGTAGTCACAGGGCTTCTGTTCTTC. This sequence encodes CASSVVTGLLFF. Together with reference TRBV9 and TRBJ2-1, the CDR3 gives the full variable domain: DSGVTQTPKHLITATGQRVTLRCSPRSGDLSVYWYQQSLDQGLQFLIQYYNGEERAKGNILERFSAQQFPDLHSELNLSSLELGDSALYFCASSVVTGLLFFGPGTRLTVL.

CDR3 loop: CASSLSDGGTGELFF. The CDR3 DNA reads as TGTGCCAGCTCACTCTCGGACGGAGGGACCGGGGAGCTGTTTTTT. The V and J genes are TRBV18 and TRBJ2-2; D is possibly TRBD2 (6 bases). This CDR3 is built from 15 residues. Germline CDR1 reads KGHSH; CDR2 reads LQKENI. V lost 4 bases to trimming and J lost 5 bases, with 14 bases between them.

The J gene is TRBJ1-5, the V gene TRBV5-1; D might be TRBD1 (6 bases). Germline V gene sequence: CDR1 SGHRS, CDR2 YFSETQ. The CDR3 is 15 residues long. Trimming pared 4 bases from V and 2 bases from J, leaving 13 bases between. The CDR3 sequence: CASSDGSGGNQPQHF. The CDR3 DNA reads TGCGCCAGCAGCGACGGCTCAGGGGGCAATCAGCCCCAGCATTTT.

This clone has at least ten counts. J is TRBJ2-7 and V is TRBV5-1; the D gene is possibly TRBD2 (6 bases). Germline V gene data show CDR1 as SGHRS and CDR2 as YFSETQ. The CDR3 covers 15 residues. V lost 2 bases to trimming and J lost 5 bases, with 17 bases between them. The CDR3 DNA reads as TGCGCCAGCAGCTTCTCCGGGACTTCGAATCACGAGCAGTACTTC. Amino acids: CASSFSGTSNHEQYF.

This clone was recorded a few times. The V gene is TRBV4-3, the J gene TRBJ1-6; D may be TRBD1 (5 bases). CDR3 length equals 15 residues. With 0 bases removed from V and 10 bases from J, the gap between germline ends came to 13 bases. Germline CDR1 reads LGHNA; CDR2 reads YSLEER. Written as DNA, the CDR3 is TGCGCCAGCAGCCAAGACGTCAGGGTAGGATCACCCCTCCACTTT. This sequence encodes CASSQDVRVGSPLHF.

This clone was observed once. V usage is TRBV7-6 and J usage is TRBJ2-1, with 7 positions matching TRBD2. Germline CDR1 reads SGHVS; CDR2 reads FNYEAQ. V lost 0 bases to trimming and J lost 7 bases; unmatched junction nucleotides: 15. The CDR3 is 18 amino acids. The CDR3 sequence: CASSLAVGFAGAENEQFF. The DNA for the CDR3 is TGTGCCAGCAGCTTAGCAGTAGGGTTCGCGGGAGCGGAGAATGAGCAGTTCTTC.

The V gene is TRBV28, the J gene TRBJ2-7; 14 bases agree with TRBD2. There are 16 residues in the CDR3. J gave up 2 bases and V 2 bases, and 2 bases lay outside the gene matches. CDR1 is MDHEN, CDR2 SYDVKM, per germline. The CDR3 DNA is TGTGCCAGCAGTTTAGGGACTAGCGGGAGAGCCTACGAGCAGTACTTC. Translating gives CASSLGTSGRAYEQYF.

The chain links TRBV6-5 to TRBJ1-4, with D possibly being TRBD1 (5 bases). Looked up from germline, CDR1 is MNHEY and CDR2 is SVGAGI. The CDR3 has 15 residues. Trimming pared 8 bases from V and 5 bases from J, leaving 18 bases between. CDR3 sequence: CASHRLGQPNEKLFF. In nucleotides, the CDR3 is TGTGCCAGCCATCGACTGGGGCAGCCGAATGAAAAACTGTTTTTT.

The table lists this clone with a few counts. The CDR3 sequence is CASSATGTGGYTF. The CDR3 nucleotides read TGTGCCAGCAGCGCTACAGGGACCGGCGGCTACACCTTC. V is TRBV9 and J is TRBJ1-2; TRBD1 is a possible D gene (6 bases). Germline V lookup: CDR1 SGDLS, CDR2 YYNGEE. This CDR3 region has 13 residues. V lost 3 bases and J 8 bases, leaving 14 bases between the germline ends.

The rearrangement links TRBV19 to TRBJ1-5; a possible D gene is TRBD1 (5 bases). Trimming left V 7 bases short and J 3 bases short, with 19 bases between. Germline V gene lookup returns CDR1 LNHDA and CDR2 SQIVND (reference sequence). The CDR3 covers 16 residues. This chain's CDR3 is CASTPIRGGDNQPQHF. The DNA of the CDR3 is TGTGCCAGTACCCCAATAAGGGGAGGCGACAATCAGCCCCAGCATTTT. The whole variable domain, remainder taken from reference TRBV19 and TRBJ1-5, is DGGITQSPKYLFRKEGQNVTLSCEQNLNHDAMYWYRQDPGQGLRLIYYSQIVNDFQKGDIAEGYSVSREKKESFPLTVTSAQKNPTAFYLCASTPIRGGDNQPQHFGDGTRLSIL.

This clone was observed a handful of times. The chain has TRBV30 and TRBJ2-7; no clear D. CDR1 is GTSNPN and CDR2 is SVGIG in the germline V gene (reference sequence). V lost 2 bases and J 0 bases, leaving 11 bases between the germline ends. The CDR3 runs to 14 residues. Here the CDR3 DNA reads TGTGCCTGGAGTCTTAGACTCAGCTCCTACGAGCAGTACTTC. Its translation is CAWSLRLSSYEQYF.

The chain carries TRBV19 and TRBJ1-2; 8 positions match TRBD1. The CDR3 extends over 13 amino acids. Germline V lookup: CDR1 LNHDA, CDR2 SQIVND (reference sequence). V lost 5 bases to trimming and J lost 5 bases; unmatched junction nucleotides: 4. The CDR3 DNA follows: TGTGCCAGTAGTCCGGGACAGGTATATGGCTACACCTTC. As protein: CASSPGQVYGYTF.

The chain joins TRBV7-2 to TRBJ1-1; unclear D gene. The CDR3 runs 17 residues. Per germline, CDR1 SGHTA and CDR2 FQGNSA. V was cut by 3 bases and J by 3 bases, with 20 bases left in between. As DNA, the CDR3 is TGTGCCAGCAGCTTCCCCCGCCGGGGTTGGGGAGACACTGAAGCTTTCTTT. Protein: CASSFPRRGWGDTEAFF. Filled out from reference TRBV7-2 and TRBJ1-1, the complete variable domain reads GAGVSQSPSNKVTEKGKDVELRCDPISGHTALYWYRQSLGQGLEFLIYFQGNSAPDKSGLPSDRFSAERTGGSVSTLTIQRTQQEDSAVYLCASSFPRRGWGDTEAFFGQGTRLTVV.

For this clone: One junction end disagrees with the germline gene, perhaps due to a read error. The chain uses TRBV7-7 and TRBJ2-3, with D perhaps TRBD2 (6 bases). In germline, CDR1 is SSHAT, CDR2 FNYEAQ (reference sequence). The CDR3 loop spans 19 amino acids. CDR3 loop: CASSLQPTWTGVGTDTQYF. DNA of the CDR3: TGTGCTAGCAGCTTACAACCCACCTGGACGGGAGTGGGCACAGATACGCAGTATTTT.

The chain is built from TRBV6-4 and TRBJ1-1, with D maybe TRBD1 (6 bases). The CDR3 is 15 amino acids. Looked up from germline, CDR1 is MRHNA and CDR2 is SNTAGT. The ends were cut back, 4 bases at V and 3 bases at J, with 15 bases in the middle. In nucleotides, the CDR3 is TGTGCCAGCAGTGGTGTCCTAGCAGGGGACACTGAAGCTTTCTTT. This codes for CASSGVLAGDTEAFF.

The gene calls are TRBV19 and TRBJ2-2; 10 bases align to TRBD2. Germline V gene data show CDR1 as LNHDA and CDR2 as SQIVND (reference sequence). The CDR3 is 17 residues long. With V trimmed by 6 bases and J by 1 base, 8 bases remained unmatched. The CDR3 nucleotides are TGTGCCAGTAGCCAACCCGGACTAGCGGAGAACACCGGGGAGCTGTTTTTT. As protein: CASSQPGLAENTGELFF.

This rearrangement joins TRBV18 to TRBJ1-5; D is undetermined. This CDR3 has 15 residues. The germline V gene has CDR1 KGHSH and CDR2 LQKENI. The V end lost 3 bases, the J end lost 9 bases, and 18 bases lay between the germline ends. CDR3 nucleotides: TGTGCCAGCTCACCGCAGGACTATGGCGGTAGGCCCCAGCATTTT. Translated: CASSPQDYGGRPQHF.

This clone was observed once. This CDR3 is CASSQRGSYNEQFF. CDR3 coding DNA: TGTGCCAGCAGCCAGCGGGGCTCCTACAATGAGCAGTTCTTC. The V and J genes are TRBV4-2 and TRBJ2-1; tentatively, D is TRBD2 (6 bases). Trimming left V 3 bases short and J 0 bases short, with 6 bases between. The germline V gene encodes CDR1 LGHNA and CDR2 YNFKEQ. CDR3 length: 14 amino acids.

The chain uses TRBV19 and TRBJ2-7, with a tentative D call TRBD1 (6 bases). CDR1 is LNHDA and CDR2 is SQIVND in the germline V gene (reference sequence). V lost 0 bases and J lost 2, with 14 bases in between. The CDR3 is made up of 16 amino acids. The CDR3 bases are TGTGCCAGTAGTATAGACTGGACAGCTCGAACCTACGAGCAGTACTTC. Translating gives CASSIDWTARTYEQYF.

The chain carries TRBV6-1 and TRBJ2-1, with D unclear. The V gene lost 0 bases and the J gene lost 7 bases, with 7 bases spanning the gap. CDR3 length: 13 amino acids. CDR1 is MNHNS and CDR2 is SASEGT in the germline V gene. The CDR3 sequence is CASSEAPPNEQFF. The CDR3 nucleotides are TGTGCCAGCAGTGAAGCTCCCCCAAATGAGCAGTTCTTC.

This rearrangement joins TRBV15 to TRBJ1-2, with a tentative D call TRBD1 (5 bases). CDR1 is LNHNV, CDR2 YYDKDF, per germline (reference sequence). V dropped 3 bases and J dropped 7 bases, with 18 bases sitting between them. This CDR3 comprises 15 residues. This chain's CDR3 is CATSSASGGWGGYTF. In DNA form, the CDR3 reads TGTGCCACCAGCAGCGCATCCGGGGGGTGGGGTGGCTACACCTTC.

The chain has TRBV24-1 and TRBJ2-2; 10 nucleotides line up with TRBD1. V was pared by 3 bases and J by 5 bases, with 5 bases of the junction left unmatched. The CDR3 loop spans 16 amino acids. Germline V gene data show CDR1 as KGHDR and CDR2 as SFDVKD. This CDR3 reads CATSDRGQGPTGELFF. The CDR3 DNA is TGTGCCACCAGTGATCGGGGACAGGGGCCTACCGGGGAGCTGTTTTTT.

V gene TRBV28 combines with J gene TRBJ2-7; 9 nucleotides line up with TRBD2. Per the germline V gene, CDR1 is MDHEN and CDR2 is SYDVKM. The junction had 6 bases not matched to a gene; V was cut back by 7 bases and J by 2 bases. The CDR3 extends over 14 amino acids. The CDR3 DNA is TGTGCCAGCAACAAGTTAGCGGGAGCCTACGAGCAGTACTTC. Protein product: CASNKLAGAYEQYF.

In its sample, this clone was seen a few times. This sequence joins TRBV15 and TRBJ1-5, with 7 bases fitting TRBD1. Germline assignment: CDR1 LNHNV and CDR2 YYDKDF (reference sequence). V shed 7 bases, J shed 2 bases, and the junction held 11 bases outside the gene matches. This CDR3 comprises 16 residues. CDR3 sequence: CATIQGKGDGNQPQHF. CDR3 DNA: TGTGCCACCATACAGGGGAAGGGTGACGGCAATCAGCCCCAGCATTTT.

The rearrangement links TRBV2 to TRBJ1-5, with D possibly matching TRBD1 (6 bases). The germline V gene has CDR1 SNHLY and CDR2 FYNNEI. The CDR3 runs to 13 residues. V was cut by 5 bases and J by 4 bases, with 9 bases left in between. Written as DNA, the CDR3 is TGTGCCAGCAGTTCAGGGGAAAATCAGCCCCAGCATTTT. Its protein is CASSSGENQPQHF.

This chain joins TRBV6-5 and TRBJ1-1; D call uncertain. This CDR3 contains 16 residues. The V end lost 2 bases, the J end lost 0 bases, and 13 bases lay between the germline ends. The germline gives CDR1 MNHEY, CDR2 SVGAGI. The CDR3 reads CASSYGSSGLNTEAFF. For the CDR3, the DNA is TGTGCCAGCAGTTACGGTTCTTCGGGATTGAACACTGAAGCTTTCTTT.